A single sample is the source of the 29 T cell receptor beta chains below, sequenced in a study of cytomegalovirus exposure and HLA in healthy donors. PCR used 60 Vbeta primers and 13 Jbeta primers. Using immunoSEQ multiplex PCR, the repertoire was profiled, and TCRdb retains in-frame clones only, with some absent. The sample lists under 200,000 clones, around 83% occurring once. Sequencing used PBMCs. The receptors stem from a woman aged 18-29 years in good health and CMV-seronegative.

The rearrangement joins TRBV5-1 to TRBJ2-5; 10 bases fit TRBD1. Gene TRBJ2-7 matches the end of the DNA better, so the J call may be wrong. Germline lookup yields CDR1 SGHRS and CDR2 YFSETQ. The length of the CDR3 is 13 residues. In DNA form, the CDR3 reads TGCGCCAGCAGCTCCGGGACAGGGGTCGAGCAGTACTTC. Translating it yields CASSSGTGVEQYF.

Notes on this clone: The same CDR3 can be traced to other DNA sequences in this sample. V usage is TRBV2 and J usage is TRBJ2-7; D gene ambiguous. V lost 4 bases and J lost 4, with 5 bases in between. The CDR3 extends over 11 amino acids. Germline V gene data show CDR1 as SNHLY and CDR2 as FYNNEI. The CDR3 sequence is CASSGVYEQYF. The CDR3 DNA is TGTGCCAGCAGTGGAGTTTACGAGCAGTACTTC.

This clone was seen just once. The chain is built from TRBV19 and TRBJ2-7, with D tentatively TRBD2 (6 bases). The V gene's germline CDR1 is LNHDA and CDR2 SQIVND (reference sequence). The germline V and J ends were trimmed by 4 bases and 1 base, with 14 bases remaining between them. This CDR3 contains 15 residues. The CDR3 here is CASSTHGGGSYEQYF. For the CDR3, the DNA is TGTGCCAGTAGTACCCACGGGGGTGGGTCCTACGAGCAGTACTTC. Full variable domain (outside the CDR3, taken from reference TRBV19 and TRBJ2-7): DGGITQSPKYLFRKEGQNVTLSCEQNLNHDAMYWYRQDPGQGLRLIYYSQIVNDFQKGDIAEGYSVSREKKESFPLTVTSAQKNPTAFYLCASSTHGGGSYEQYFGPGTRLTVT.

This chain links TRBV13 with TRBJ2-2; 8 bases are shared with TRBD2. CDR3 size: 15 residues. From germline, CDR1 is PRHDT and CDR2 FYEKMQ (reference sequence). The trim removed 6 bases at V and 0 bases at J, leaving 3 bases unmatched. DNA of the CDR3: TGTGCCAGCAGTTCTAGCGGGCCGAACACCGGGGAGCTGTTTTTT. It translates to CASSSSGPNTGELFF.

CDR3 sequence: CASSPDSPDYSGNTIYF. The CDR3 region has the DNA TGTGCCAGCAGCCCTGACAGTCCAGATTACTCTGGAAACACCATATATTTT. The V gene is TRBV9, the J gene TRBJ1-3; D may be TRBD1 (5 bases). Germline V gene lookup returns CDR1 SGDLS and CDR2 YYNGEE. This CDR3 is built from 17 residues. Trimming took off 4 bases at V and 0 bases at J, with 17 bases between the two ends.

Details on this clone: An end of the junction does not agree with germline; a read error may underlie this. The chain recombines TRBV7-9 with TRBJ2-1, with 9 nucleotides matching TRBD1. CDR3 length: 16 residues. CDR1 SEHNR and CDR2 FQNEAQ come from the germline V gene (reference sequence). The CDR3 reads CSSINPGQGRYNEQFF. CDR3 DNA sequence: TGTTCCAGCATCAACCCCGGACAGGGGCGTTACAATGAGCAGTTCTTC.

J is TRBJ2-3 and V is TRBV5-1; TRBD2 aligns across 8 bases. V shed 3 bases, J shed 2 bases, and the junction held 14 bases outside the gene matches. Germline V lookup: CDR1 SGHRS, CDR2 YFSETQ. This CDR3 region has 18 residues. This CDR3 is CASSSTGGANQYTDTQYF. The CDR3 DNA reads as TGCGCCAGCAGCTCCACCGGGGGGGCTAACCAATACACAGATACGCAGTATTTT.

This clone has a handful of counts. The V and J genes are TRBV15 and TRBJ2-5, with 9 bases fitting TRBD2. V gave up 0 bases and J gave up 5 bases; unmatched junction bases: 10. The CDR3 contains 17 residues. CDR1 is LNHNV, CDR2 YYDKDF, per germline (reference sequence). CDR3 in amino acids: CATSRDSSGRPVETQYF. The CDR3 nucleotides read TGTGCCACCAGCAGAGATTCGAGCGGGAGGCCGGTGGAGACCCAGTACTTC.

The rearrangement links TRBV28 to TRBJ2-1, with a weak D call TRBD2 (6 bases). This CDR3 contains 12 residues. Germline V gene lookup returns CDR1 MDHEN and CDR2 SYDVKM. The CDR3 coding sequence is TGTTCGTCCGGGGGAAACAGCAATGAGCAGTTCTTC. Amino acids: CSSGGNSNEQFF. Drawing the rest from reference TRBV28 and TRBJ2-1, the complete variable domain is DVKVTQSSRYLVKRTGEKVFLECVQDMDHENMFWYRQDPGLGLRLIYFSYDVKMKEKGDIPEGYSVSREKKERFSLILESASTNQTSMYLCSSGGNSNEQFFGPGTRLTVL.

The chain has TRBV19 and TRBJ2-1, with a tentative D call TRBD2 (5 bases). This CDR3 spans 12 amino acids. The ends were cut back, 7 bases at V and 12 bases at J, with 16 bases in the middle. CDR1 is LNHDA, CDR2 SQIVND, per germline (reference sequence). CDR3: CASNERRGMQFF. CDR3 DNA sequence: TGTGCCAGTAACGAGCGGAGAGGGATGCAGTTCTTC.

The genes are TRBV12-5 and TRBJ2-3, with TRBD2 matching 9 bases. Germline V gives CDR1 LGHNT, CDR2 FRNRAP. J was trimmed by 0 bases and V by 0 bases; bases with no gene match: 16. This CDR3 comprises 21 residues. The CDR3 region is CASGLVPLTSGRTASTDTQYF. The CDR3 nucleotides read TGTGCTAGTGGTTTGGTACCCCTCACTAGCGGGCGGACCGCTAGCACAGATACGCAGTATTTT.

This chain links TRBV7-2 with TRBJ2-2; TRBD2 matches at 12 bases. CDR1 is SGHTA and CDR2 is FQGNSA in the germline V gene. The CDR3 has 16 amino acids. V shed 4 bases and J 6 bases; nucleotides not matched to a gene: 6. The CDR3 region is CASSYRLAGDAGELFF. CDR3 nucleotide sequence: TGTGCCAGCAGCTACCGACTAGCGGGAGACGCCGGGGAGCTGTTTTTT.

The genes are TRBV6-1 and TRBJ1-1; maybe TRBD1 (5 bases). The germline V gene encodes CDR1 MNHNS and CDR2 SASEGT. The CDR3 loop spans 14 amino acids. Trimming cost V 4 bases and J 10 bases, with 19 bases left between them. CDR3 in DNA: TGTGCCAGCAGTGGCCAAGGGGCCGGGCCTGGAGCTTTCTTT. This gives the protein CASSGQGAGPGAFF.

With regard to this clone: Other DNA sequences in this specimen translate into the identical CDR3. This sequence joins TRBV7-6 and TRBJ1-1; perhaps TRBD1 as D (6 bases). V gave up 4 bases and J gave up 2 bases, with 11 bases separating them. In germline, CDR1 is SGHVS, CDR2 FNYEAQ. The CDR3 consists of 14 residues. The CDR3 region is CASSSLDSNTEAFF. CDR3 DNA: TGTGCCAGCAGCTCCCTGGACAGTAACACTGAAGCTTTCTTT.

The chain couples TRBV19 to TRBJ2-7; 8 positions agree with TRBD1. The CDR3 spans 12 residues. The V and J ends lost 5 bases and 6 bases, in that order; junction bases with no gene match: 3. The germline gives CDR1 LNHDA, CDR2 SQIVND (reference sequence). The CDR3 DNA is TGTGCCAGTAGTTGGGACAGGAGCGAGCAGTACTTC. Translating gives CASSWDRSEQYF.

This chain connects TRBV27 to TRBJ1-4; a possible D gene is TRBD1 (5 bases). Germline CDR1 MNHEY, CDR2 SMNVEV (reference sequence). V was shortened by 7 bases and J by 0 bases, with 6 bases between the two germline ends. The CDR3 length is 13 residues. The CDR3 DNA follows: TGTGCCAGCAAGACAGCAACTAATGAAAAACTGTTTTTT. Protein product: CASKTATNEKLFF.

J is TRBJ2-7 and V is TRBV27, with 9 nucleotides matching TRBD2. Germline trimming cut 5 bases from V and 6 bases from J; bases unmatched to any gene: 8. This CDR3 has 14 amino acids. Germline-derived CDR1 and CDR2 are MNHEY and SMNVEV (reference sequence). The CDR3 region has the DNA TGTGCCAGCAGTCCCGGGACTAGCCTCGGCGAGCAGTACTTC. It translates to CASSPGTSLGEQYF.

The chain is built from TRBV7-9 and TRBJ2-5; D is unclear. V was clipped by 4 bases and J by 3 bases, with 9 bases between them. The CDR3 is made up of 13 amino acids. The V gene's germline CDR1 is SEHNR and CDR2 FQNEAQ (reference sequence). CDR3 protein: CASSSLAEETQYF. CDR3 nucleotides: TGTGCCAGCAGCTCCCTGGCGGAAGAGACCCAGTACTTC.

This chain connects TRBV5-4 to TRBJ2-7; 9 nucleotides line up with TRBD1. V shed 0 bases, J shed 2 bases, and the junction held 3 bases outside the gene matches. The germline V gene has CDR1 SGHNT and CDR2 YYREEE (reference sequence). The CDR3 length is 15 residues. Here the CDR3 DNA reads TGTGCCAGCAGCTTGGGGGACAGGGTCCCCTACGAGCAGTACTTC. It translates to CASSLGDRVPYEQYF.

The chain has TRBV7-2 and TRBJ2-7; 13 nucleotides align to TRBD2. Trimming removed 0 bases from V and 1 base from J; junction bases left unmatched: 6. The CDR3 sequence is 18 residues long. CDR1 and CDR2 from the germline V gene are SGHTA and FQGNSA. The CDR3 loop reads CASSLAPTSGRGSYEQYF. The DNA for the CDR3 is TGTGCCAGCAGCTTAGCGCCCACTAGCGGGAGGGGGTCCTACGAGCAGTACTTC.

The genes are TRBV6-6 and TRBJ2-5, with a possible D match to TRBD2 (6 bases). Trimming pared 1 base from V and 2 bases from J, leaving 8 bases between. CDR3 length: 14 amino acids. Germline lookup yields CDR1 MNHNY and CDR2 SVGAGI (reference sequence). CDR3 sequence reads: CASSYWGVQETQYF. In DNA, the CDR3 is TGTGCCAGCAGTTACTGGGGGGTGCAAGAGACCCAGTACTTC.

This chain joins TRBV7-9 and TRBJ2-7; D is undetermined. Germline V CDR1 and CDR2: SEHNR, FQNEAQ (reference sequence). Deletions cut 4 bases from V and 0 bases from J, with 10 bases between. CDR3 length: 14 residues. CDR3 DNA: TGTGCCAGCAGCTCCTGGCCAGGCTCCTACGAGCAGTACTTC. Its protein product is CASSSWPGSYEQYF.

The chain couples TRBV6-1 to TRBJ1-1; 9 bases agree with TRBD1. V lost 4 bases and J lost 5; bases outside the gene matches: 5. Germline V gives CDR1 MNHNS, CDR2 SASEGT. This CDR3 has 14 residues. Here the CDR3 DNA reads TGTGCCAGCAGTGGTAGGACAGGGGAAACTGAAGCTTTCTTT. The encoded protein is CASSGRTGETEAFF.

This chain uses TRBV2 with TRBJ1-5, with D hard to call. V shed 6 bases and J shed 0 bases, with 12 bases lying between them. This CDR3 is 15 amino acids long. Germline-derived CDR1 and CDR2 are SNHLY and FYNNEI. The chain's CDR3 is CASRTAGYSNQPQHF. The CDR3 nucleotides are TGTGCCAGCAGGACCGCGGGATATAGCAATCAGCCCCAGCATTTT.

The rearrangement joins TRBV9 to TRBJ2-2, with TRBD1 as a possible D gene (5 bases). CDR1 and CDR2 (germline): SGDLS, YYNGEE. The CDR3 loop spans 14 amino acids. The ends were cut back, 2 bases at V and 3 bases at J, with 8 bases in the middle. The CDR3: CASSVQGYTGELFF. In nucleotides, the CDR3 is TGTGCCAGCAGCGTGCAGGGCTACACCGGGGAGCTGTTTTTT.

The chain joins TRBV11-2 to TRBJ1-4; 7 nucleotides agree with TRBD1. The CDR3 loop spans 15 amino acids. Germline trimming cut 4 bases from V and 3 bases from J; bases unmatched to any gene: 5. Germline V CDR1 and CDR2: SGHAT, FQNNGV. In DNA form, the CDR3 reads TGTGCCAGCAGCTCATTCCAGGGGGCTAATGAAAAACTGTTTTTT. Encoded protein: CASSSFQGANEKLFF.

The rearrangement uses TRBV9 and TRBJ1-2, with 8 bases lining up with TRBD1. This CDR3 region has 16 residues. Trimming removed 2 bases from V and 7 bases from J; junction bases left unmatched: 13. The germline V gene has CDR1 SGDLS and CDR2 YYNGEE. The CDR3 bases are TGTGCCAGCAGCGTCACAGGGGGGACAGGATATGGTGGCTACACCTTC. Its protein product is CASSVTGGTGYGGYTF.

CDR3 loop: CATARTGVMEQYF. The CDR3 nucleotides are TGTGCCACCGCCCGGACAGGGGTCATGGAGCAGTACTTC. The rearrangement uses TRBV19 and TRBJ2-7; 9 nucleotides agree with TRBD1. The CDR3 consists of 13 residues. In germline, CDR1 is LNHDA, CDR2 SQIVND (reference sequence). J lost 7 bases, V lost 10 bases, and 11 bases had no gene match.

Only a few counts were recorded for this clone. The chain links TRBV6-5 to TRBJ1-5; D gene uncertain. CDR1 and CDR2 from the germline V gene are MNHEY and SVGAGI. Trimming shortened V by 5 bases and J by 4 bases, and 15 bases separated the two germline ends. There are 15 residues in the CDR3. This CDR3 reads CASSLNGGSNQPQHF. CDR3 nucleotides: TGTGCCAGCAGTCTAAACGGAGGGTCTAATCAGCCCCAGCATTTT.